Presented here are 17 T cell receptor beta chains from one specimen sequenced in a study of T cell repertoires in cytomegalovirus infection. TCRdb reanalysed the reads using MiXCR and keeps one entry per CDR3 protein. The sample holds a few hundred thousand distinct CDR3 sequences, about 35% seen once. Their recognized antigens are unknown. This sample comprised cultured PBMCs, obtained from culture after CMV antigen stimulation. Every receptor here comes from a human donor in good health (CMV status not recorded). Some clones in this sample may be carry-over from other donors' samples.

V is TRBV28 and J is TRBJ2-1; TRBD1 or TRBD2 may be the D gene (6 bases each). The CDR3 is 15 amino acids. The V end was cut by 3 bases, the J end by 10 bases, with 19 bases between. The germline gives CDR1 MDHEN, CDR2 SYDVKM. The CDR3 bases are TGTGCCAGCAGTTTCCCGGGGGCTACAAGTGGGGAGCAGTTCTTC. As protein: CASSFPGATSGEQFF.

The V gene is TRBV7-9, the J gene TRBJ2-5; no clear D gene. V lost 5 bases and J 5 bases, leaving 18 bases between the germline ends. Germline V lookup: CDR1 SEHNR, CDR2 FQNEAQ (reference sequence). The CDR3 is 15 residues long. DNA of the CDR3: TGTGCCAGCAGCCGTAACGCCGGGTTACGGGAGACCCAGTACTTC. As protein: CASSRNAGLRETQYF.

In this sample, this clonotype is medium-sized. This chain joins TRBV6-2 or TRBV6-3 and TRBJ1-1; the D is unclear. Deletions cut 2 bases from V and 5 bases from J, with 9 bases between. The CDR3 has 13 residues. Germline V CDR1 and CDR2: MNHEY, SVGEGT. In nucleotides, the CDR3 is TGTGCCAGCAGTTACGTTATAGGGACTGAAGCTTTCTTT. Translating gives CASSYVIGTEAFF.

This clonotype appeared a few times. The V and J genes are TRBV7-2 and TRBJ2-5; maybe TRBD2 (5 bases). The CDR3 runs to 15 residues. Germline V gene data show CDR1 as SGHTA and CDR2 as FQGNSA. Trimming pared 4 bases from V and 1 base from J, leaving 13 bases between. The CDR3 DNA sequence: TGTGCCAGCAGCTCACCCGCGGGTTTCCAAGAGACCCAGTACTTC. It specifies CASSSPAGFQETQYF.

The chain joins TRBV29-1 to TRBJ2-1, with unresolved D. The CDR3 covers 18 residues. V was pared by 1 base and J by 8 bases, with 27 bases between. The germline CDR1 and CDR2 sequences are SQVTM and ANQGSEA. The CDR3 DNA is TGCAGCGTTGAAGGTCACACGGACGCGCCGCCAGTTTCCGATGAGCAGTTCTTC. This gives the protein CSVEGHTDAPPVSDEQFF.

This clonotype was observed a few times. This chain uses TRBV15 with TRBJ2-3, with no clear D. The V gene lost 1 base and the J gene lost 6 bases, with 14 bases spanning the gap. The CDR3 runs to 15 residues. Germline-derived CDR1 and CDR2 are LNHNV and YYDKDF (reference sequence). Here the CDR3 DNA reads TGTGCCACCAGCAGAGTACTCCTGATGACGGATACGCAGTATTTT. Amino acids: CATSRVLLMTDTQYF.

A few counts support this clonotype. The V and J genes are TRBV6-5 and TRBJ1-4, with 7 bases lining up with TRBD1. The V segment lost 6 bases and the J segment 15 bases; nucleotides outside the gene matches: 16. This CDR3 spans 14 amino acids. Germline CDR1 MNHEY, CDR2 SVGAGI. The CDR3 DNA follows: TGTGCCAGCAGGAGGGACAGCTCAACCCCCGGGGTGTTTTTT. Its protein is CASRRDSSTPGVFF.

V gene TRBV7-2 combines with J gene TRBJ2-6, with 8 bases matching TRBD2. The CDR3 runs to 18 residues. Trimming removed 5 bases from V and 0 bases from J; junction bases left unmatched: 9. Germline-derived CDR1 and CDR2 are SGHTA and FQGNSA. Written as DNA, the CDR3 is TGTGCCAGCAGCCGCGGTCAGGGGACTAGCTCTGGGGCCAACGTCCTGACTTTC. Its translation: CASSRGQGTSSGANVLTF.

V usage is TRBV11-2 and J usage is TRBJ1-1; a possible D gene is TRBD1 (6 bases). The CDR3 is 17 amino acids. V lost 2 bases and J lost 1, with 17 bases in between. CDR1 and CDR2 (germline): SGHAT, FQNNGV. For the CDR3, the DNA is TGTGCCAGCAGCTTACGCCACTGGGCAGGGGAGAACACTGAAGCTTTCTTT. Residues: CASSLRHWAGENTEAFF.

This chain uses TRBV20-1 with TRBJ2-3; D unresolved. The germline V and J ends were trimmed by 1 base and 7 bases, with 15 bases remaining between them. This CDR3 spans 14 amino acids. Germline CDR1 reads DFQATT; CDR2 reads SNEGSKA (reference sequence). CDR3 sequence reads: CSARGLRNAHTQYF. In nucleotides, the CDR3 is TGCAGTGCTAGAGGTCTGCGAAACGCACATACGCAGTATTTT.

This clonotype was seen a handful of times. This chain uses TRBV7-8 with TRBJ2-1; D is undetermined. Germline CDR1 is SGHVS and CDR2 is FQNEAQ. The CDR3 has 11 amino acids. Trimming stripped 7 bases from V and 6 bases from J, with 7 bases between. The CDR3 sequence is CASIASNEQFF. CDR3 bases: TGTGCCAGCATTGCTAGCAATGAGCAGTTCTTC.

This clonotype was detected a few times. The chain employs TRBV20-1 and TRBJ1-5; 8 bases fit TRBD1. Germline V gene lookup returns CDR1 DFQATT and CDR2 SNEGSKA (reference sequence). V trimming: 5 bases; J trimming: 7 bases; junction bases outside the gene matches: 7. CDR3 size: 13 residues. The CDR3 loop reads CSARTGRGQPQHF. The CDR3 nucleotides read TGCAGTGCTCGGACAGGGAGGGGACAGCCCCAGCATTTT.

The rearrangement joins TRBV12-3 or TRBV12-4 to TRBJ2-2, with 8 bases matching TRBD2. Unmatched junction bases numbered 11, after V lost 6 bases and J lost 5 bases. The CDR3 runs to 16 residues. CDR3 residues: CASSQTVAGLTGELFF. CDR3 DNA sequence: TGTGCCAGCAGCCAGACGGTAGCGGGATTAACCGGGGAGCTGTTTTTT.

This clonotype was recorded a few times. V usage is TRBV7-2 and J usage is TRBJ2-3; weak D call: TRBD1 (6 bases). The CDR3 contains 13 residues. Trimming took 5 bases from V and 6 from J, leaving 12 bases between them. Germline-derived CDR1 and CDR2 are SGHTA and FQGNSA. The CDR3 reads CASSPGDSDTQYF. The DNA of the CDR3 is TGTGCCAGCAGCCCAGGGGATTCGGATACGCAGTATTTT.

This rearrangement joins TRBV7-2 to TRBJ1-2; TRBD1 is a possible D gene (6 bases). Trimming cost V 1 base and J 5 bases, with 20 bases left between them. The CDR3 is made up of 17 amino acids. Germline CDR1 SGHTA, CDR2 FQGNSA. CDR3 sequence: CASSLESTGQVGYGYTF. The DNA for the CDR3 is TGTGCCAGCAGCTTAGAATCAACAGGGCAAGTTGGGTATGGCTACACCTTC.

The table lists this clonotype with a few counts. The chain links TRBV7-2 to TRBJ2-5; tentatively, D is TRBD1 or TRBD2 (5 bases each). This CDR3 contains 15 residues. The germline gives CDR1 SGHTA, CDR2 FQGNSA. V shed 1 base and J shed 3 bases, with 12 bases lying between them. For the CDR3, the DNA is TGTGCCAGCAGCTTAGGGCTAAGAGGGGAAGAGACCCAGTACTTC. It yields the protein CASSLGLRGEETQYF.

The V and J genes are TRBV29-1 and TRBJ1-2; 9 bases line up with TRBD1. Germline V gives CDR1 SQVTM, CDR2 ANQGSEA. The CDR3 consists of 15 residues. With V trimmed by 4 bases and J by 4 bases, 10 bases remained unmatched. The DNA for the CDR3 is TGCAGCGTTGTTGGGGTACAGGGGGCTGGCTATGGCTACACCTTC. Protein: CSVVGVQGAGYGYTF.